The sequence of this T cell receptor (beta chain) was determined in a study of T-cell reconstitution after alpha-beta-depleted transplantation in children. General study findings and limits: When one year had passed after transplant, most T-cell counts and diversity came from newly produced T cells. Several hundred expanded graft clones reportedly supplied alpha-beta T cells about two months after transplant.

In its sample, this clonotype was seen many times. Antigen: not known. V gave up 5 bases and J gave up 4 bases; unmatched junction bases: 3. Germline CDR1 is SGHTA and CDR2 is FQGNSA. The CDR3 has 14 amino acids. Construction of the TCRbeta library involved unique molecular identifiers. TCRdb ran MiXCR on the PCR reads and lists one entry per CDR3 protein. The sample carries hundreds of thousands of distinct CDR3 sequences, almost 8% recorded once. The material was peripheral blood, obtained 360 days after TCRalphabeta/CD19-depleted stem cell transplant. The TCR sequence derives from a female patient between 2 and 15 years old who had a stem cell transplant for Fanconi anemia, so the T cells may come from the graft donor. The rearrangement links TRBV7-2 to TRBJ2-3; 10 bases line up with TRBD2. CDR3 loop: CASSPGTSADTQYF. The CDR3 DNA reads as TGTGCCAGCAGCCCTGGGACTAGCGCAGATACGCAGTATTTT. The whole variable domain, remainder taken from reference TRBV7-2 and TRBJ2-3, is GAGVSQSPSNKVTEKGKDVELRCDPISGHTALYWYRQSLGQGLEFLIYFQGNSAPDKSGLPSDRFSAERTGGSVSTLTIQRTQQEDSAVYLCASSPGTSADTQYFGPGTRLTVL.